These 13 T cell receptor beta chains share one sample of origin, sequenced in a study of T-cell reconstitution after alpha-beta-depleted transplantation in children. Using unique molecular identifiers, the investigators prepared the TCRbeta library. TCRdb fed the PCR reads into MiXCR, producing one record per CDR3 protein. The sample includes roughly 350,000 distinct CDR3 sequences, about 9.4% seen only once; the top ten take 2.4%. The source was PBMCs from the stem cell graft donor, collected from the stem cell graft. The receptors were sampled from a human donor who donated a stem cell graft to a child with acute lymphoblastic leukemia.

The DNA of the CDR3 is TGCGCCAGCAGCCAAGATCGCTTCGGGCAGGCTCACTATGGCTACACCTTC. Encoded protein: CASSQDRFGQAHYGYTF. The J gene is TRBJ1-2, the V gene TRBV4-1; unclear D gene. Trimming took off 0 bases at V and 3 bases at J, with 17 bases between the two ends. The CDR3 has 17 residues. Germline CDR1 MGHRA, CDR2 YSYEKL.

This rearrangement joins TRBV7-6 to TRBJ2-7, with D perhaps TRBD1 or TRBD2 (5 bases each). The CDR3 runs 16 residues. V was trimmed by 1 base and J by 0 bases, leaving 13 bases between them. Germline V gene sequence: CDR1 SGHVS, CDR2 FNYEAQ. The CDR3 loop reads CASSLVGTRSSYEQYF. The CDR3 nucleotides are TGTGCCAGCAGCTTAGTGGGGACGAGGAGCTCCTACGAGCAGTACTTC.

The table lists this clonotype with a few counts. V usage is TRBV9 and J usage is TRBJ1-2; no firm D call. CDR3 length equals 12 residues. Germline V lookup: CDR1 SGDLS, CDR2 YYNGEE. V gave up 1 base and J gave up 6 bases, with 7 bases separating them. DNA of the CDR3: TGTGCCAGCAGCGTACGCGGGGATGGCTACACCTTC. Its protein is CASSVRGDGYTF. The whole variable domain, remainder taken from reference TRBV9 and TRBJ1-2, is DSGVTQTPKHLITATGQRVTLRCSPRSGDLSVYWYQQSLDQGLQFLIQYYNGEERAKGNILERFSAQQFPDLHSELNLSSLELGDSALYFCASSVRGDGYTFGSGTRLTVV.

The table lists this clonotype with a few counts. This chain joins TRBV7-9 and TRBJ1-2; D not certain. V lost 5 bases to trimming and J lost 5 bases, with 15 bases between them. The CDR3 loop spans 14 amino acids. Germline V gene sequence: CDR1 SEHNR, CDR2 FQNEAQ (reference sequence). This chain's CDR3 is CASSSALRAYGYTF. The CDR3, as DNA: TGTGCCAGCAGCAGTGCCCTGAGGGCATATGGCTACACCTTC.

The rearrangement uses TRBV9 and TRBJ2-3, with TRBD2 matching 9 bases. V shed 0 bases and J 6 bases; nucleotides not matched to a gene: 8. This CDR3 has 16 amino acids. The germline CDR1 and CDR2 sequences are SGDLS and YYNGEE. The chain's CDR3 is CASSVVSGSGRDTQYF. CDR3 sequence (DNA): TGTGCCAGCAGCGTAGTTAGCGGGAGTGGTCGGGATACGCAGTATTTT. Combining the CDR3 with reference TRBV9 and TRBJ2-3 gives the whole variable domain DSGVTQTPKHLITATGQRVTLRCSPRSGDLSVYWYQQSLDQGLQFLIQYYNGEERAKGNILERFSAQQFPDLHSELNLSSLELGDSALYFCASSVVSGSGRDTQYFGPGTRLTVL.

The sample holds a few counts of this clonotype. The rearrangement links TRBV20-1 to TRBJ2-1, with 12 bases matching TRBD1. This CDR3 has 16 amino acids. V dropped 6 bases and J dropped 2; count of bases not matched to a gene: 8. The germline V gene has CDR1 DFQATT and CDR2 SNEGSKA (reference sequence). The CDR3 loop reads CSAPGGDRGPYNEQFF. CDR3 in DNA: TGCAGTGCCCCAGGGGGGGACAGGGGGCCCTACAATGAGCAGTTCTTC.

This clonotype came up many times. The chain combines TRBV28 with TRBJ2-2; weak D call: TRBD1 (5 bases). Germline CDR1 MDHEN, CDR2 SYDVKM. With 3 bases removed from V and 8 bases from J, the gap between germline ends came to 7 bases. This CDR3 has 12 amino acids. CDR3 in amino acids: CASSFRVGELFF. The DNA for the CDR3 is TGTGCCAGCAGTTTCAGGGTAGGGGAGCTGTTTTTT.

V and J are TRBV28 and TRBJ2-3; 8 bases fit TRBD1. The CDR3 extends over 16 amino acids. Germline V gives CDR1 MDHEN, CDR2 SYDVKM. Trimming at V came to 1 base and at J to 6 bases, leaving 9 bases not matched to a gene. This chain's CDR3 is CASSLFTGQGEDTQYF. As DNA, the CDR3 is TGTGCCAGCAGTTTATTCACCGGACAGGGAGAGGATACGCAGTATTTT. Looking up the rest from reference TRBV28 and TRBJ2-3 gives the full variable domain: DVKVTQSSRYLVKRTGEKVFLECVQDMDHENMFWYRQDPGLGLRLIYFSYDVKMKEKGDIPEGYSVSREKKERFSLILESASTNQTSMYLCASSLFTGQGEDTQYFGPGTRLTVL.

This sequence joins TRBV6-5 and TRBJ2-6; weak D call: TRBD1 (6 bases). Germline V gene sequence: CDR1 MNHEY, CDR2 SVGAGI. V lost 2 bases, J lost 4 bases, and 6 bases lay in between. There are 14 residues in the CDR3. CDR3 in amino acids: CASSYGQGANVLTF. For the CDR3, the DNA is TGTGCCAGCAGTTACGGACAGGGGGCCAACGTCCTGACTTTC.

V gene TRBV6-1 combines with J gene TRBJ1-5; maybe TRBD1 (6 bases). There are 14 residues in the CDR3. The V gene's germline CDR1 is MNHNS and CDR2 SASEGT. V gave up 6 bases and J gave up 7 bases, with 16 bases separating them. CDR3 region: CASSPDGGYQPQHF. CDR3 DNA sequence: TGTGCCAGCAGCCCCGACGGGGGCTACCAGCCCCAGCATTTT.

This clonotype was counted only a few times. One end of the junction fails to match germline, which may point to a read error. This chain uses TRBV9 with TRBJ1-2; 8 positions agree with TRBD1. The CDR3 runs 13 residues. Germline loops: CDR1 SGDLS, CDR2 YYNGEE. CDR3 in DNA: TGTGCCAGCAGCGTAGCAGGGGGCAAGGTTGGGGCCTTC. As protein: CASSVAGGKVGAF.

This clonotype was observed at least ten times. The chain recombines TRBV7-8 with TRBJ2-1, with a tentative D call TRBD2 (6 bases). The CDR3 loop spans 12 amino acids. Germline CDR1 and CDR2: SGHVS and FQNEAQ. V shed 3 bases and J shed 9 bases, with 9 bases lying between them. CDR3 protein: CASSLVSGEQFF. The CDR3 nucleotides read TGTGCCAGCAGCTTGGTTAGCGGTGAGCAGTTCTTC.

This clonotype was seen ten or more times. The chain recombines TRBV12-3 or TRBV12-4 with TRBJ1-4; D is unclear. V lost 2 bases and J 8 bases, leaving 9 bases between the germline ends. The CDR3 runs to 13 residues. The CDR3 region has the DNA TGTGCCAGCAGTTTACGGATAGGGGAAAAACTGTTTTTT. It codes for CASSLRIGEKLFF.